The 21 T cell receptor beta chains listed next were all sequenced from one sample in a study of long-term antiretroviral therapy in people with HIV. With survey level as its setting, the immunoSEQ assay was v3.0. The repertoire was sequenced with immunoSEQ multiplex PCR; TCRdb's copy has only in-frame clones and lacks some. The table shows about 43,000 clones, with about nine tenths occurring only once. Material: unsorted PBMCs, obtained 0.1 years before starting antiretroviral therapy. These receptors all come from a woman aged 45 to 65 with HIV.

The chain carries TRBV9 and TRBJ1-4; no clear D. This CDR3 is 13 amino acids long. Trimming shortened V by 4 bases and J by 5 bases, and 9 bases separated the two germline ends. CDR1 SGDLS and CDR2 YYNGEE come from the germline V gene. The DNA for the CDR3 is TGTGCCAGCAGCATCCGGCCCAATGAAAAACTGTTTTTT. Translation gives CASSIRPNEKLFF.

The chain couples TRBV19 to TRBJ1-6; 9 bases map to TRBD1. This CDR3 has 16 residues. J was trimmed by 8 bases and V by 5 bases; bases with no gene match: 10. Germline CDR1 reads LNHDA; CDR2 reads SQIVND (reference sequence). CDR3 nucleotide sequence: TGTGCCAGTAGTTTGGGGACAGGGAGCGGGGATTCACCCCTCCACTTT. Its protein product is CASSLGTGSGDSPLHF.

The rearrangement links TRBV18 to TRBJ1-4; weak D call: TRBD1 (5 bases). With 1 base removed from V and 4 bases from J, the gap between germline ends came to 16 bases. Germline CDR1 and CDR2: KGHSH and LQKENI. The CDR3 runs to 17 residues. CDR3 protein: CASSPQIPGTDNEKLFF. The CDR3 DNA is TGTGCCAGCTCACCACAAATTCCGGGGACGGATAATGAAAAACTGTTTTTT.

The genes are TRBV2 and TRBJ1-3, with D hard to call. Trimming removed 4 bases from V and 0 bases from J, with 10 bases in between. This CDR3 has 15 residues. CDR1 and CDR2 (germline): SNHLY, FYNNEI. The CDR3 nucleotides read TGTGCCAGCAGTGGCACAGCGCTCTCTGGAAACACCATATATTTT. This gives the protein CASSGTALSGNTIYF.

The chain combines TRBV19 with TRBJ2-3; D is possibly TRBD2 (5 bases). This CDR3 comprises 15 residues. Deletions cut 3 bases from V and 3 bases from J, with 13 bases between. Germline V CDR1 and CDR2: LNHDA, SQIVND (reference sequence). In DNA form, the CDR3 reads TGTGCCAGTAGTATCGAAAACCGGGGTACAGATACGCAGTATTTT. This gives the protein CASSIENRGTDTQYF.

The rearrangement uses TRBV29-1 and TRBJ2-7; D possibly uses TRBD1 or TRBD2 (5 bases each). Germline V lookup: CDR1 SQVTM, CDR2 ANQGSEA. V was shortened by 4 bases and J by 6 bases, with 13 bases between the two germline ends. The CDR3 has 12 residues. CDR3 sequence reads: CSVVEGTSEQYF. CDR3 DNA sequence: TGCAGCGTTGTCGAGGGGACCAGCGAGCAGTACTTC.

The rearrangement uses TRBV19 and TRBJ1-4, with D possibly TRBD1 on 6 matching bases. Germline CDR1 reads LNHDA; CDR2 reads SQIVND (reference sequence). V lost 6 bases to trimming and J lost 7 bases, with 15 bases between them. The CDR3 has 14 residues. CDR3 coding DNA: TGTGCCAGTAGGAAACAGGGAGGTCGTGAAAAACTGTTTTTT. Residues: CASRKQGGREKLFF.

CDR3 amino acids: CASSLDGTGELFF. DNA of the CDR3: TGTGCCAGCAGCTTAGACGGGACCGGGGAGCTGTTTTTT. The genes are TRBV11-3 and TRBJ2-2, with unresolved D. CDR1 is SGHNT and CDR2 is YENEEA in the germline V gene. This CDR3 has 13 residues. Trimming pared 0 bases from V and 5 bases from J, leaving 4 bases between.

The rearrangement joins TRBV10-3 to TRBJ2-3; 13 bases map to TRBD2. Germline CDR1 is ENHRY and CDR2 is SYGVKD. V dropped 10 bases and J dropped 0; count of bases not matched to a gene: 7. The CDR3 length is 16 residues. CDR3: CATSGLAGSSTDTQYF. The CDR3 nucleotides are TGTGCCACCTCGGGACTAGCGGGGTCTAGCACAGATACGCAGTATTTT.

The chain links TRBV18 to TRBJ2-7; TRBD1 matches 9 bases. J was trimmed by 11 bases and V by 4 bases; bases with no gene match: 12. CDR1 and CDR2 from the germline V gene are KGHSH and LQKENI. The CDR3 covers 14 residues. CDR3 nucleotides: TGTGCCAGCTCACTCTACGCCAGGACAGGGGAGGAGTACTTC. It is translated as CASSLYARTGEEYF.

This clone was observed a few times. V gene TRBV4-1 combines with J gene TRBJ1-4; D is undetermined. The ends were cut back, 1 base at V and 0 bases at J, with 6 bases in the middle. Germline-derived CDR1 and CDR2 are MGHRA and YSYEKL. The CDR3 contains 15 residues. The CDR3 DNA reads TGCGCCAGCAGCCAAGGGCAGGCAACTAATGAAAAACTGTTTTTT. Translation gives CASSQGQATNEKLFF.

This rearrangement joins TRBV2 to TRBJ2-6; D not resolved. CDR1 is SNHLY and CDR2 is FYNNEI in the germline V gene. The CDR3 is 14 residues long. Trimming removed 4 bases from V and 4 bases from J, with 8 bases in between. CDR3 in DNA: TGTGCCAGCAGTGTCAGTGCCGGGGCCAACGTCCTGACTTTC. Its translation: CASSVSAGANVLTF.

J is TRBJ1-4 and V is TRBV30, with D possibly matching TRBD1 (5 bases). V lost 2 bases to trimming and J lost 7 bases, with 14 bases between them. CDR1 GTSNPN and CDR2 SVGIG come from the germline V gene (reference sequence). The CDR3 loop spans 14 amino acids. For the CDR3, the DNA is TGTGCCTGGAGTTCGGGGACCGGGGTTGAAAAACTGTTTTTT. Protein: CAWSSGTGVEKLFF. The whole variable domain, filled in from reference TRBV30 and TRBJ1-4, reads SQTIHQWPATLVQPVGSPLSLECTVEGTSNPNLYWYRQAAGRGLQLLFYSVGIGQISSEVPQNLSASRPQDRQFILSSKKLLLSDSGFYLCAWSSGTGVEKLFFGSGTQLSVL.

The chain links TRBV7-8 to TRBJ2-2, with a weak D call TRBD2 (7 bases). Germline V gene lookup returns CDR1 SGHVS and CDR2 FQNEAQ. Trimming stripped 2 bases from V and 4 bases from J, with 8 bases between. The CDR3 covers 14 residues. The DNA of the CDR3 is TGTGCCAGCAGCTTAAGGGGGGGCACCGGGGAGCTGTTTTTT. It is translated as CASSLRGGTGELFF.

V gene TRBV10-3 combines with J gene TRBJ2-3; 9 nucleotides align to TRBD2. CDR3 length: 18 amino acids. The V segment lost 0 bases and the J segment 0 bases; nucleotides outside the gene matches: 7. The germline V gene has CDR1 ENHRY and CDR2 SYGVKD. The CDR3 spells CAISESLTSGSSTDTQYF. The CDR3 DNA reads TGTGCCATCAGTGAGTCATTAACTAGCGGGTCTAGCACAGATACGCAGTATTTT.

This chain links TRBV11-3 with TRBJ2-1; 7 bases line up with TRBD1. Trimming removed 1 base from V and 2 bases from J; junction bases left unmatched: 2. CDR3 length: 15 residues. Germline V gene data show CDR1 as SGHNT and CDR2 as YENEEA. CDR3 in DNA: TGTGCCAGCAGCTTAGCTGGGACAGCCTACAATGAGCAGTTCTTC. Translation gives CASSLAGTAYNEQFF.

The rearrangement links TRBV5-1 to TRBJ2-2, with TRBD2 matching over 9 bases. The CDR3 runs to 15 residues. In germline, CDR1 is SGHRS, CDR2 YFSETQ. V was clipped by 5 bases and J by 4 bases; unmatched bases: 6. The CDR3 bases are TGCGCCAGCAGTAGTAGCGGGGGAGGCACCGGGGAGCTGTTTTTT. This gives the protein CASSSSGGGTGELFF.

V gene TRBV11-2 combines with J gene TRBJ2-5; D is uncertain. V was trimmed by 7 bases and J by 3 bases, leaving 9 bases between them. The germline V gene has CDR1 SGHAT and CDR2 FQNNGV. This CDR3 contains 12 residues. In DNA form, the CDR3 reads TGTGCCAGCAATTGGGCGGAAGAGACCCAGTACTTC. Translated, it gives CASNWAEETQYF.

This chain connects TRBV5-4 to TRBJ1-1; 8 bases line up with TRBD1. This CDR3 spans 13 amino acids. Trimming at V came to 4 bases and at J to 14 bases, leaving 13 bases not matched to a gene. Germline CDR1 and CDR2: SGHNT and YYREEE (reference sequence). The CDR3: CASSPGQGISSFF. As DNA, the CDR3 is TGTGCCAGCAGCCCAGGACAGGGAATAAGTAGCTTCTTT.

J is TRBJ1-2 and V is TRBV2; possible D gene TRBD1, 5 bases. This CDR3 is built from 12 residues. Between the trimmed V and J ends, which lost 6 bases and 5 bases, there was a span of 10 bases. The V gene's germline CDR1 is SNHLY and CDR2 FYNNEI. Here the CDR3 reads CASRQDLYGYTF. CDR3 DNA sequence: TGTGCCAGCAGACAGGATCTGTATGGCTACACCTTC. The full variable domain, rest sourced from reference TRBV2 and TRBJ1-2, is EPEVTQTPSHQVTQMGQEVILRCVPISNHLYFYWYRQILGQKVEFLVSFYNNEISEKSEIFDDQFSVERPDGSNFTLKIRSTKLEDSAMYFCASRQDLYGYTFGSGTRLTVV.

CDR3 bases: TGTGCCAGCAGCTTAGATGGAGTTGCTGGGGCCAACGTCCTGACTTTC. Its protein product is CASSLDGVAGANVLTF. The rearrangement uses TRBV7-2 and TRBJ2-6; D gene ambiguous. V lost 1 base, J lost 2 bases, and 9 bases lay in between. The length of the CDR3 is 16 residues. Germline V gives CDR1 SGHTA, CDR2 FQGNSA.